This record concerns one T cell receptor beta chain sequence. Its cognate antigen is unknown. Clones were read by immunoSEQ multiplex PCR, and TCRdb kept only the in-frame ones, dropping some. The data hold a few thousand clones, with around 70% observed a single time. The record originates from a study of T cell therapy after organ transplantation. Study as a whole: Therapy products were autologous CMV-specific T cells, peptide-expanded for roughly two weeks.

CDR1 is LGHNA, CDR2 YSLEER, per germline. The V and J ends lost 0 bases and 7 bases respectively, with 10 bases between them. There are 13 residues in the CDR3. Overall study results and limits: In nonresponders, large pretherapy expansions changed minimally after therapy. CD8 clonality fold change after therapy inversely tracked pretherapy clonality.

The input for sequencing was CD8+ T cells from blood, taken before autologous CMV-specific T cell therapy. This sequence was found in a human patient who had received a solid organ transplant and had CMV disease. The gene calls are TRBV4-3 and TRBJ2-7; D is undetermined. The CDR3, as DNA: TGCGCCAGCAGCCAAGATCGATGGGTTGAGCAGTACTTC. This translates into CASSQDRWVEQYF.